Below are 27 T cell receptor beta chains sequenced from a single sample in a study of T cells in Graves' hyperthyroidism and ophthalmopathy. From RNA transcripts, TCR beta CDR3 regions were amplified. An initial round of RT-PCR targeting the TCR CDR3 relied on the HTBI primer set. One entry per CDR3 protein results from TCRdb running MiXCR on the multiplex PCR reads. This sample has 500,000 to 750,000 distinct CDR3 sequences, with about 45% found just once. Sequencing was performed on peripheral blood or thyroid tissue (not recorded which). The source of these receptors is a woman aged 18-29 years with Graves' hyperthyroidism.

This clonotype appeared once. A much larger clone lies a single base off, so this may be a read error. The genes are TRBV5-1 and TRBJ2-7, with D possibly TRBD1 on 6 matching bases. Germline CDR1 reads SGHRS; CDR2 reads YFSETQ. The CDR3 sequence is 13 residues long. The CDR3, as DNA: TGCGCCAGCGGACAGAGTAGCTCCTACGAGCAGTGCTTC. Its protein product is CASGQSSSYEQCF.

J is TRBJ2-7 and V is TRBV20-1; 13 bases align to TRBD2. The CDR3 is 14 residues long. Losses at the gene ends were 5 bases for V and 7 bases for J; bases not matched to a gene: 8. Germline CDR1 and CDR2: DFQATT and SNEGSKA (reference sequence). The CDR3 sequence is CSALTSGRINEQYF. The CDR3 DNA sequence: TGCAGTGCTTTGACTAGCGGGAGGATCAATGAGCAGTACTTC.

Comments on this clonotype: Because it lacks the conserved phenylalanine or tryptophan at the end, this CDR3 is likely a read error. The DNA is omitted, as the CDR3 cannot be located on it reliably, and the CDR3 follows TCRdb's listing. The rearrangement links TRBV20-1 to TRBJ2-5; TRBD2 was called by the table and not checked on the DNA. The CDR3 is 8 amino acids long, termini counted. Germline CDR1 DFQATT, CDR2 SNEGSKA (reference sequence). CDR3 in amino acids: CSAQAVAG.

At least ten counts were recorded for this clonotype. V usage is TRBV7-6 and J usage is TRBJ2-2; the match to TRBD2 covers 7 bases. Germline V gene sequence: CDR1 SGHVS, CDR2 FNYEAQ. J gave up 4 bases and V 4 bases, and 3 bases lay outside the gene matches. This CDR3 is built from 14 residues. The CDR3: CASSWTRSTGELFF. In DNA, the CDR3 is TGTGCCAGCAGCTGGACTAGATCCACCGGGGAGCTGTTTTTT.

The DNA of the CDR3 is TGTGCCGGGACAGGGCGAGTGGGCTATGGCTACACCTTC. This gives the protein CAGTGRVGYGYTF. The chain recombines TRBV30 with TRBJ1-2, with 9 bases matching TRBD1. V dropped 8 bases and J dropped 4; count of bases not matched to a gene: 8. The CDR3 is 13 residues long. The V gene's germline CDR1 is GTSNPN and CDR2 SVGIG (reference sequence). The variable domain in full, completed from reference TRBV30 and TRBJ1-2, reads SQTIHQWPATLVQPVGSPLSLECTVEGTSNPNLYWYRQAAGRGLQLLFYSVGIGQISSEVPQNLSASRPQDRQFILSSKKLLLSDSGFYLCAGTGRVGYGYTFGSGTRLTVV.

This clonotype was seen ten or more times. V and J are TRBV27 and TRBJ1-2, with D uncertain. V was trimmed by 3 bases and J by 2 bases, leaving 10 bases between them. Germline CDR1 is MNHEY and CDR2 is SMNVEV (reference sequence). This CDR3 region has 14 residues. The CDR3 region has the DNA TGTGCCAGCAGTTTCCGCAGTGCCAACTATGGCTACACCTTC. It translates to CASSFRSANYGYTF.

The chain joins TRBV20-1 to TRBJ1-3; 7 bases match TRBD1. The V gene's germline CDR1 is DFQATT and CDR2 SNEGSKA (reference sequence). This CDR3 has 13 residues. V lost 3 bases and J lost 2; bases outside the gene matches: 1. Here the CDR3 reads CSASGTAGNTIYF. The DNA of the CDR3 is TGCAGTGCTAGCGGGACAGCTGGAAACACCATATATTTT.

The rearrangement joins TRBV29-1 to TRBJ1-3; D gene ambiguous. CDR1 and CDR2 (germline): SQVTM, ANQGSEA. The CDR3 covers 11 residues. Trimming left V 4 bases short and J 4 bases short, with 5 bases between. CDR3 region: CSVVGGNTIYF. The CDR3 region has the DNA TGCAGCGTTGTAGGGGGAAACACCATATATTTT.

The CDR3 bases are TGTGCCAGCAGCGGTAAAGGGCAGGGGGATAGCAATCAGCCCCAGCATTTT. Its translation: CASSGKGQGDSNQPQHF. This chain links TRBV6-5 with TRBJ1-5; 7 bases map to TRBD1. This CDR3 contains 17 residues. Germline V gene data show CDR1 as MNHEY and CDR2 as SVGAGI. J was trimmed by 0 bases and V by 6 bases; bases with no gene match: 11.

This clonotype occurred many times. The chain has TRBV5-1 and TRBJ2-1, with 8 bases lining up with TRBD2. The CDR3 length is 16 residues. Germline CDR1 is SGHRS and CDR2 is YFSETQ. The J segment lost 0 bases and the V segment lost 4 bases, leaving 6 bases of the junction unmatched. The CDR3 DNA reads TGCGCCAGCAGCCTCTTAGCGGGAAACTCCTACAATGAGCAGTTCTTC. It is translated as CASSLLAGNSYNEQFF.

The chain has TRBV7-2 and TRBJ2-3, with D possibly TRBD1 on 6 matching bases. This CDR3 contains 13 residues. Deletions cut 3 bases from V and 13 bases from J, with 17 bases between. CDR1 and CDR2 from the germline V gene are SGHTA and FQGNSA. CDR3 protein: CASSFSPDSHKYF. The DNA of the CDR3 is TGTGCCAGCAGCTTTTCTCCGGACAGTCACAAGTATTTT.

This clonotype was found many times. The chain uses TRBV7-9 and TRBJ2-1; TRBD1 matches 9 bases. The CDR3 is made up of 15 amino acids. Trimming at V came to 1 base and at J to 6 bases, leaving 4 bases not matched to a gene. Germline V gene lookup returns CDR1 SEHNR and CDR2 FQNEAQ (reference sequence). In DNA, the CDR3 is TGTGCCAGCAGCTTAGAGGGACAGGGAGGCAATGAGCAGTTCTTC. This sequence encodes CASSLEGQGGNEQFF.

This clonotype was observed at least ten times. This chain uses TRBV29-1 with TRBJ2-7, with 9 bases that match TRBD1. This CDR3 region has 13 residues. The ends lost 4 bases at V and 4 bases at J; junction bases unmatched: 5. Germline V gives CDR1 SQVTM, CDR2 ANQGSEA. The CDR3 coding sequence is TGCAGCGTTGCGGGACAGGGCGGGTACGAGCAGTACTTC. Protein: CSVAGQGGYEQYF.

The chain joins TRBV28 to TRBJ2-7; D assignment may be TRBD1 or TRBD2 (5 bases each). Deletions cut 8 bases from V and 3 bases from J, with 14 bases between. Germline V lookup: CDR1 MDHEN, CDR2 SYDVKM. The CDR3 spans 13 residues. CDR3 coding DNA: TGTGCCAGCGGGTGGGGACGAAACTACGAGCAGTACTTC. Translating gives CASGWGRNYEQYF.

The V and J genes are TRBV7-2 and TRBJ1-2, with D hard to call. Germline lookup yields CDR1 SGHTA and CDR2 FQGNSA. This CDR3 comprises 13 residues. The ends were cut back, 10 bases at V and 8 bases at J, with 20 bases in the middle. CDR3 sequence (DNA): TGTGCCACCGCGGACGCCTCTACGCCGGGCTACACCTTC. Translation: CATADASTPGYTF.

The chain joins TRBV7-1 to TRBJ1-4; D is unclear. TRBV7-1 has ORF status, its function being uncertain. CDR3 length equals 17 residues. V was clipped by 2 bases and J by 6 bases, with 19 bases between them. The CDR3 here is CASSSLLAGGGDEKLFF. CDR3 coding DNA: TGTGCCAGCAGCTCATTACTAGCGGGAGGCGGGGATGAAAAACTGTTTTTT.

This clonotype was observed at least ten times. The rearrangement links TRBV11-2 to TRBJ1-4; possibly TRBD1 for D (6 bases). Germline-derived CDR1 and CDR2 are SGHAT and FQNNGV. V was pared by 6 bases and J by 7 bases, with 15 bases between. This CDR3 is built from 14 residues. In nucleotides, the CDR3 is TGTGCCAGCAGACCTACAGGGTTAAGTGAAAAACTGTTTTTT. Its translation: CASRPTGLSEKLFF.

The gene calls are TRBV5-1 and TRBJ1-1; TRBD1 might be the D (5 bases). In germline, CDR1 is SGHRS, CDR2 YFSETQ. The CDR3 is 15 amino acids. V shed 4 bases and J shed 1 base, with 14 bases lying between them. CDR3 DNA: TGCGCCAGCAGCGACACGGGGACGGCGAACACTGAAGCTTTCTTT. Translated: CASSDTGTANTEAFF.

The sample holds a few counts of this clonotype. The V and J genes are TRBV27 and TRBJ2-2; perhaps TRBD2 as D (7 bases). V was clipped by 5 bases and J by 13 bases, with 14 bases between them. This CDR3 comprises 12 residues. Germline V gives CDR1 MNHEY, CDR2 SMNVEV (reference sequence). For the CDR3, the DNA is TGTGCCAGCAGTAGGGGGGGATTTGGGCTGTTTTTT. Translation gives CASSRGGFGLFF.

This clonotype was seen repeatedly, ten times or more. The chain carries TRBV6-6 and TRBJ1-6; D call uncertain. The CDR3 runs to 15 residues. CDR1 is MNHNY, CDR2 SVGAGI, per germline (reference sequence). Trimming took off 2 bases at V and 6 bases at J, with 11 bases between the two ends. The CDR3: CASSYAPGPNSPLHF. DNA for the CDR3: TGTGCCAGCAGTTACGCCCCCGGGCCTAATTCACCCCTCCACTTT.

This clonotype was counted at least ten times. J is TRBJ1-5 and V is TRBV6-1; no clear D. Trimming pared 8 bases from V and 4 bases from J, leaving 12 bases between. Germline values: CDR1 MNHNS, CDR2 SASEGT. The CDR3 totals 13 residues. CDR3 loop: CASLQVLNQPQHF. The CDR3 DNA reads as TGTGCCAGCCTCCAAGTTCTAAATCAGCCCCAGCATTTT.

The sample holds many counts of this clonotype. The chain employs TRBV5-1 and TRBJ2-7, with TRBD2 matching over 8 bases. V lost 2 bases and J lost 6; bases outside the gene matches: 4. CDR3 size: 13 residues. Germline V lookup: CDR1 SGHRS, CDR2 YFSETQ. DNA for the CDR3: TGCGCCAGCAGCTTCAGCGGGAGTTTCGAGCAGTACTTC. Residues: CASSFSGSFEQYF.

This clonotype has only a few counts. V and J are TRBV9 and TRBJ2-7; tentatively, D is TRBD2 (7 bases). V was cut by 0 bases and J by 6 bases, with 16 bases left in between. Germline CDR1 is SGDLS and CDR2 is YYNGEE. The CDR3 is made up of 15 amino acids. CDR3 in DNA: TGTGCCAGCAGCGTAGGCTTGCGGGGGCTGAGCGAGCAGTACTTC. It yields the protein CASSVGLRGLSEQYF.

The V and J genes are TRBV11-2 and TRBJ1-5, with D unresolved. The CDR3 totals 15 residues. V lost 5 bases and J lost 1, with 12 bases in between. The germline CDR1 and CDR2 sequences are SGHAT and FQNNGV. CDR3 loop: CASSPLGDSNQPQHF. CDR3 sequence (DNA): TGTGCCAGCAGCCCCTTGGGAGACAGCAATCAGCCCCAGCATTTT.

This chain connects TRBV12-3 or TRBV12-4 to TRBJ2-7; a possible D gene is TRBD2 (5 bases). This CDR3 has 14 amino acids. The CDR3 sequence: CASGLASGSYEQYF. The CDR3, as DNA: TGTGCTAGTGGTTTAGCCAGCGGCAGCTACGAGCAGTACTTC.

Of note for this clonotype: Since a much larger clone is just one base distant, this may be a read error. V usage is TRBV7-8 and J usage is TRBJ1-5; 10 bases map to TRBD1. Germline V gene lookup returns CDR1 SGHVS and CDR2 FQNEAQ. The V gene end was trimmed by 5 bases and the J gene end by 2 bases; junction bases not matched to a gene: 9. The CDR3 spans 17 residues. This CDR3 is CASSATTGGACNQPQHF. DNA for the CDR3: TGTGCCAGCAGCGCCACGACAGGGGGCGCGTGCAATCAGCCCCAGCATTTT.

This chain links TRBV20-1 with TRBJ2-7, with 11 bases that match TRBD1. J lost 6 bases, V lost 5 bases, and 6 bases had no gene match. From germline, CDR1 is DFQATT and CDR2 SNEGSKA (reference sequence). The CDR3 length is 13 residues. For the CDR3, the DNA is TGCAGTGCTGGGACAGGGGGGGACTTCGAGCAGTACTTC. Amino acid sequence: CSAGTGGDFEQYF.